This T cell receptor beta chain appears in the sequencing data of a study of CD8 T cells in ankylosing spondylitis. Findings and caveats of the study: Disease-linked clones had a CD8+ phenotype and relatively low frequency in peripheral blood. Characteristic of ankylosing spondylitis blood, it appeared, was a TCR beta motif comprising about eight highly homologous variants.

Trimming shortened V by 4 bases and J by 7 bases, and 20 bases separated the two germline ends. The V gene's germline CDR1 is SGHRS and CDR2 YFSETQ. This CDR3 has 15 residues. The table lists this clonotype with a few counts. Its antigen is still unknown. TCRdb fed the 5' RACE reads into MiXCR, producing one record per CDR3 protein. Found here are some 350,000 distinct CDR3 sequences, about 14% of them singletons; the top ten hold 0.95% to 1.4%. The material sequenced was blood, either unsorted or a sorted T cell fraction (not recorded which). This TCR came from a male donor with ankylosing spondylitis or in good health (not recorded which). The chain is built from TRBV5-1 and TRBJ2-5; perhaps TRBD2 as D (5 bases). The CDR3 bases are TGCGCCAGCAGCCCGTTCTCGGAACGGGGTGGGACCCAGTACTTC. As protein: CASSPFSERGGTQYF.